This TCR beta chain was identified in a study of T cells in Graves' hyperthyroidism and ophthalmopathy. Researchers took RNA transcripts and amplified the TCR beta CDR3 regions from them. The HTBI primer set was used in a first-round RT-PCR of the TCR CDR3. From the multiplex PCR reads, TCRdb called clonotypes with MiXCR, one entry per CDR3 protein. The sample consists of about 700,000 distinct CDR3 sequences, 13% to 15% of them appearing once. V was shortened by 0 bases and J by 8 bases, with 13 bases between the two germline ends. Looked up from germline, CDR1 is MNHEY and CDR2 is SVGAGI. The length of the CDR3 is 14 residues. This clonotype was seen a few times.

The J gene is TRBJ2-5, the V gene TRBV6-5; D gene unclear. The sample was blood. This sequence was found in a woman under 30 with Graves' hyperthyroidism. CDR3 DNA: TGTGCCAGCAGTTACTCGGTACCGTACGACACCCAGTACTTC. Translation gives CASSYSVPYDTQYF.